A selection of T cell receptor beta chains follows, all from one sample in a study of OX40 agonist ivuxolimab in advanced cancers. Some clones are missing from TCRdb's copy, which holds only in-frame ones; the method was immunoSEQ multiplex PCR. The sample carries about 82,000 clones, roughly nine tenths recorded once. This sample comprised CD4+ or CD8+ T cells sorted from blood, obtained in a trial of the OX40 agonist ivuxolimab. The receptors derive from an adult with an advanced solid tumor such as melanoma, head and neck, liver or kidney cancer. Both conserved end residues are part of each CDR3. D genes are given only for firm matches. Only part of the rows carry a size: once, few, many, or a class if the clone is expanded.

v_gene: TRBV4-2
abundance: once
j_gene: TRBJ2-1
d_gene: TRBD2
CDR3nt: TGTGCCAGCAGCCAATCGACTAGCGGGGTTACCTACAATGAGCAGTTCTTC
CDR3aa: CASSQSTSGVTYNEQFF

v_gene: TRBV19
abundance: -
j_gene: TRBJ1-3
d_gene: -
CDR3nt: TGTGCCAGTAGTCCACGGACAAATTTCCTCTCTGGAAACACCATATATTTT
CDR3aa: CASSPRTNFLSGNTIYF

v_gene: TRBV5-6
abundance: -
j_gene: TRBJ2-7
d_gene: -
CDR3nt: TGTGCCAGCAGCTTCGTCTTAGTGGGGAGGAACTACGAGCAGTACTTC
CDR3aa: CASSFVLVGRNYEQYF

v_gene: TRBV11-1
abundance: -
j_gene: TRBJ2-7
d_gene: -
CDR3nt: TGTGCCAGCAGCTTAGCCCCGGGACTGGGCCACTACGAGCAGTACTTC
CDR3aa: CASSLAPGLGHYEQYF

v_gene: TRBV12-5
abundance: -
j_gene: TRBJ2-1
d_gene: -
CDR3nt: TGTGCTAGTGTTGGGGTAGGAGGGACCGGGAACAATGAGCAGTTCTTC
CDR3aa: CASVGVGGTGNNEQFF

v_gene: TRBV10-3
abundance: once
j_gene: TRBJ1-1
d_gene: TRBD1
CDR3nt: TGTGCCATCAGTTCACAGGGGTCCCCTGAAGCTTTCTTT
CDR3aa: CAISSQGSPEAFF

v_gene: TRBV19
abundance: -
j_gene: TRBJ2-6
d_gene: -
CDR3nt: TGTGCCAGTAGTATATGGGGAGCTGGGGCCAACGTCCTGACTTTC
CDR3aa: CASSIWGAGANVLTF

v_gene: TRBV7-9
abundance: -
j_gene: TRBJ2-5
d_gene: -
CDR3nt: TGTGCCAGCAGCTCCATGGGGTACCAAGAGACCCAGTACTTC
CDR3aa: CASSSMGYQETQYF

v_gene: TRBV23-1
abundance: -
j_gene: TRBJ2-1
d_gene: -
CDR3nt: TGCGCCAGCAGTCAATCCCGTCGCGGGACAGACGACAATGAGCAGTTCTTC
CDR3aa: CASSQSRRGTDDNEQFF

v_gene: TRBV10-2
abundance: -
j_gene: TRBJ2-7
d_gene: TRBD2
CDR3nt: TGCGCCAGCAGTTCCGGGACTAGCGTCTACGAGCAGTACTTC
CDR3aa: CASSSGTSVYEQYF

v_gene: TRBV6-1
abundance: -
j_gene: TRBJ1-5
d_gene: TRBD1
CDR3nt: TGTGCCAGCAGTGAATCGGAGAGGACAGGGGATCAGCCCCAGCATTTT
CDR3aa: CASSESERTGDQPQHF

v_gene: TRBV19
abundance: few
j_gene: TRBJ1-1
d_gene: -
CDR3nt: TGTGCCAGTAGGGAGACAGGTCGGGACACTGAAGCTTTCTTT
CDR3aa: CASRETGRDTEAFF

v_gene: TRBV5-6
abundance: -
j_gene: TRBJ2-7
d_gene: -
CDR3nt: TGTGCCAGCAGCTTCAGGGGTTTCTACGAGCAGTACTTC
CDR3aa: CASSFRGFYEQYF

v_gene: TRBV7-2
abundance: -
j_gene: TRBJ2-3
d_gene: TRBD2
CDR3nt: TGTGCCAGCAGCTCCCAAGTGACTAGCGGGGGCACAGATACGCAGTATTTT
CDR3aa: CASSSQVTSGGTDTQYF

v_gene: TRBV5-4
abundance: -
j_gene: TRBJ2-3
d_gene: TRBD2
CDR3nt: TGTGCCAGCCGTAGCGGGGGGGTATATAGCACAGATACGCAGTATTTT
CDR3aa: CASRSGGVYSTDTQYF

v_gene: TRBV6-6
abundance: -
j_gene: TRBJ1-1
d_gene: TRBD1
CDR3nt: TGTGCCAGCAGTTACTCCGACAGGGTAGGCACTGAAGCTTTCTTT
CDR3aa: CASSYSDRVGTEAFF

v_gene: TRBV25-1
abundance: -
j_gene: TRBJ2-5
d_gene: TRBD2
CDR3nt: TGTGCCAGCAGTGAGGGGGACGGGAGGGAGCGAGAGACCCAGTACTTC
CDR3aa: CASSEGDGRERETQYF

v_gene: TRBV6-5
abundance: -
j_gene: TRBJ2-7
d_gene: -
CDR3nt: TGTGCCAGCAGTTACTCGACGATGGGCTCCTACGAGCAGTACTTC
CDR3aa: CASSYSTMGSYEQYF